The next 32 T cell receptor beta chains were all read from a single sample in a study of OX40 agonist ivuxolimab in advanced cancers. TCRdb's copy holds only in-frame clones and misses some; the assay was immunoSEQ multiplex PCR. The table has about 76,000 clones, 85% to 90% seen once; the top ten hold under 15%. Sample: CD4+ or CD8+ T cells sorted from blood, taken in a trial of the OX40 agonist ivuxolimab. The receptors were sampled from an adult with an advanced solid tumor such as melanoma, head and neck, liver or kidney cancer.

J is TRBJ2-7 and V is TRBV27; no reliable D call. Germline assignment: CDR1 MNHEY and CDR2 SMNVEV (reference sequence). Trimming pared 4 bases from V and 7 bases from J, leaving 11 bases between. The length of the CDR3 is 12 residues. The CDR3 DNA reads TGTGCCAGCAGTTCGATGAGCCTGGAGCAGTACTTC. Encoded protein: CASSSMSLEQYF.

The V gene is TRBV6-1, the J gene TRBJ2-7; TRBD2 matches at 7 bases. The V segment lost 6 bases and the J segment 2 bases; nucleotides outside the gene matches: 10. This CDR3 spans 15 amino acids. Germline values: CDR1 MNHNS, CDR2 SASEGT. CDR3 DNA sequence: TGTGCCAGCAGCCCAAGGGCGGGAGCGACCTACGAGCAGTACTTC. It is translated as CASSPRAGATYEQYF.

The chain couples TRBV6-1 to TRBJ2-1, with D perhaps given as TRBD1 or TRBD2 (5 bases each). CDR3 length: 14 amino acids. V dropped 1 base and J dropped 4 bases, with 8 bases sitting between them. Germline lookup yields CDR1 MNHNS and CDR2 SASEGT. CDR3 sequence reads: CASSEVWGYNEQFF. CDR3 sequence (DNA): TGTGCCAGCAGTGAAGTTTGGGGGTACAATGAGCAGTTCTTC.

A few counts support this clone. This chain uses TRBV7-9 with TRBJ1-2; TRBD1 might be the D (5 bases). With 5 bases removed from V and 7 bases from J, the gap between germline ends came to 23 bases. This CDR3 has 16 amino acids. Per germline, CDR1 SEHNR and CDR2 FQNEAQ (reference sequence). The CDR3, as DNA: TGTGCCAGCAGCCGCAGGCTGGGCAGGGCGCTGTCTGGCTACACCTTC. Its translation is CASSRRLGRALSGYTF.

CDR3 region: CASQTAILNTEAFF. CDR3 DNA: TGTGCCAGCCAGACAGCGATTCTGAACACTGAAGCTTTCTTT. The genes are TRBV10-3 and TRBJ1-1; D possibly corresponds to TRBD1 (5 bases). The CDR3 loop spans 14 amino acids. Trimming left V 10 bases short and J 0 bases short, with 15 bases between. CDR1 and CDR2 (germline): ENHRY, SYGVKD.

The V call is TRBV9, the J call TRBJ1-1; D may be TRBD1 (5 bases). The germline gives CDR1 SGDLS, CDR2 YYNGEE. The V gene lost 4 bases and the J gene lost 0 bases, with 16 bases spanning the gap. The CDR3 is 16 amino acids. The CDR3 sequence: CASSPRSGGMNTEAFF. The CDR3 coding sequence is TGTGCCAGCAGCCCTCGCAGTGGGGGTATGAACACTGAAGCTTTCTTT. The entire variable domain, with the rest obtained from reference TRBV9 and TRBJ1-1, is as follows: DSGVTQTPKHLITATGQRVTLRCSPRSGDLSVYWYQQSLDQGLQFLIQYYNGEERAKGNILERFSAQQFPDLHSELNLSSLELGDSALYFCASSPRSGGMNTEAFFGQGTRLTVV.

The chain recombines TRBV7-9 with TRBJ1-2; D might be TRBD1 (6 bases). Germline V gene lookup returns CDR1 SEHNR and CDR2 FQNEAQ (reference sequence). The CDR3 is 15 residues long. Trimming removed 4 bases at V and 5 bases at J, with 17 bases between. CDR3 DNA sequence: TGTGCCAGCAGCTCCCTCACCTGGGGGCATTATGGCTACACCTTC. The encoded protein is CASSSLTWGHYGYTF.

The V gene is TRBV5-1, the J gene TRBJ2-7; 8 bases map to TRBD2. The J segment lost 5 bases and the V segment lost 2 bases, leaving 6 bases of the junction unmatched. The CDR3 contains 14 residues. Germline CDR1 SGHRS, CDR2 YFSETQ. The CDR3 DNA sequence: TGCGCCAGCAGCTTTAGCGGGACCGGCAACGAGCAGTACTTC. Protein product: CASSFSGTGNEQYF.

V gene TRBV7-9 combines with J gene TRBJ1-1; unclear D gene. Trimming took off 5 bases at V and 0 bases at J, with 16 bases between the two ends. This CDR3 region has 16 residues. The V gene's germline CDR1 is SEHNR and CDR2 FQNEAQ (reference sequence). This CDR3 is CASSPTDLDMNTEAFF. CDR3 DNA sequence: TGTGCCAGCAGCCCTACGGACCTAGACATGAACACTGAAGCTTTCTTT.

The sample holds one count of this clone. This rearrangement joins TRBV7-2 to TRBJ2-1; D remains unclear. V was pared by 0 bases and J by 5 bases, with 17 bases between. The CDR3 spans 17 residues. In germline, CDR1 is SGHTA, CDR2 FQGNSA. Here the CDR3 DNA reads TGTGCCAGCAGCTTAGCTATCGGCCAGATGAAGGACAATGAGCAGTTCTTC. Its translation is CASSLAIGQMKDNEQFF.

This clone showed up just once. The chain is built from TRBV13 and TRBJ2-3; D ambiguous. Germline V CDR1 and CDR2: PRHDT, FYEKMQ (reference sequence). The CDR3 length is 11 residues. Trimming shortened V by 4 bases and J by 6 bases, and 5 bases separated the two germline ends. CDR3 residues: CASSWNDTQYF. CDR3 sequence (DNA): TGTGCCAGCAGCTGGAATGATACGCAGTATTTT.

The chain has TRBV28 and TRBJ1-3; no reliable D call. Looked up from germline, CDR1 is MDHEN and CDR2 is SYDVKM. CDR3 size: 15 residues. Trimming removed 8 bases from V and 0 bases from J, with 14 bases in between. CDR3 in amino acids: CASVTLGGSGNTIYF. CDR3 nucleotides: TGTGCCAGCGTCACTCTCGGAGGCTCTGGAAACACCATATATTTT.

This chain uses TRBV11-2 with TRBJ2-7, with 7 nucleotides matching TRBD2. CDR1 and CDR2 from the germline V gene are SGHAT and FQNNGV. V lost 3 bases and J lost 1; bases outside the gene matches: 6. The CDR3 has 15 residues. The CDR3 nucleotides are TGTGCCAGCAGCTTGGGGGGGGTTCGGTCCTACGAGCAGTACTTC. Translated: CASSLGGVRSYEQYF.

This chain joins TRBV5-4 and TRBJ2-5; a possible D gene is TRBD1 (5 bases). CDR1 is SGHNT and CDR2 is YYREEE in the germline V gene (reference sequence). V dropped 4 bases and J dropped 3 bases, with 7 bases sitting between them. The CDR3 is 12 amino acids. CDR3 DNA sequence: TGTGCCAGCAGCGAAGGGGAAGAGACCCAGTACTTC. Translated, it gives CASSEGEETQYF.

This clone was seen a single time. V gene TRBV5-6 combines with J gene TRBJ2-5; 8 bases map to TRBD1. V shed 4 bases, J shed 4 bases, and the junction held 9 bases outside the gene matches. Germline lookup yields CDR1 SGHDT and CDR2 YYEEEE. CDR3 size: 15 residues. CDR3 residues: CASSPTTGVGETQYF. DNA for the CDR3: TGTGCCAGCAGCCCGACGACAGGGGTTGGAGAGACCCAGTACTTC. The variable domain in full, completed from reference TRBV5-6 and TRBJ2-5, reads DAGVTQSPTHLIKTRGQQVTLRCSPKSGHDTVSWYQQALGQGPQFIFQYYEEEERQRGNFPDRFSGHQFPNYSSELNVNALLLGDSALYLCASSPTTGVGETQYFGPGTRLLVL.

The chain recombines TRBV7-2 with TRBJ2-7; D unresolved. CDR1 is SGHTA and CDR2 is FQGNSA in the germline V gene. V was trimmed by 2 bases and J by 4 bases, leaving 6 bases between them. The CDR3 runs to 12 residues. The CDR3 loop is CASSLQFYEQYF. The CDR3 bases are TGTGCCAGCAGCTTACAATTTTACGAGCAGTACTTC.

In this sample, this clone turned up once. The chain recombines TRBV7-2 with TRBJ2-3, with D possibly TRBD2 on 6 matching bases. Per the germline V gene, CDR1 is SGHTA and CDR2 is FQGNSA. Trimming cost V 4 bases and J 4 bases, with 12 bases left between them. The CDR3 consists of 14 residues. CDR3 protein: CASSSSGAADTQYF. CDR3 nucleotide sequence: TGTGCCAGCAGCTCCTCGGGAGCTGCAGATACGCAGTATTTT.

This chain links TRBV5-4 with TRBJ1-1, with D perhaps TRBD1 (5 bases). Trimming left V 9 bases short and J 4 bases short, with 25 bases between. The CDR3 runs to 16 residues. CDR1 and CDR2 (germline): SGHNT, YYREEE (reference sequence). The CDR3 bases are TGTGCCACCCGTCACCGGGACTTCGAAAATCGCACTGAAGCTTTCTTT. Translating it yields CATRHRDFENRTEAFF. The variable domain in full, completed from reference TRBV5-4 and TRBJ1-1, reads ETGVTQSPTHLIKTRGQQVTLRCSSQSGHNTVSWYQQALGQGPQFIFQYYREEENGRGNFPPRFSGLQFPNYSSELNVNALELDDSALYLCATRHRDFENRTEAFFGQGTRLTVV.

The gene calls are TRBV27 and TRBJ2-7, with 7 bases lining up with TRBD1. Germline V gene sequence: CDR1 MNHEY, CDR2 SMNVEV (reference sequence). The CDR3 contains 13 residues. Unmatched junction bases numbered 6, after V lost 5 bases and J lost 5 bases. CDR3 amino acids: CASSPQGYNEQYF. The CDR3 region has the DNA TGTGCCAGCAGTCCACAGGGGTACAACGAGCAGTACTTC.

Written as DNA, the CDR3 is TGCGCCAGCAGCCAAGAGCAGGGAACCACAGATACGCAGTATTTT. Translation gives CASSQEQGTTDTQYF. The rearrangement uses TRBV4-1 and TRBJ2-3, with a tentative D call TRBD1 (5 bases). Germline values: CDR1 MGHRA, CDR2 YSYEKL. The V end lost 0 bases, the J end lost 2 bases, and 9 bases lay between the germline ends. This CDR3 contains 15 residues.

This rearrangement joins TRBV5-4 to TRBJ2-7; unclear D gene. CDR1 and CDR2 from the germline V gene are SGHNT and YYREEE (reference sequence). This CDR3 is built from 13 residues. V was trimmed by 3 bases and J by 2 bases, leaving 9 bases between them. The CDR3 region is CASSSDGPYEQYF. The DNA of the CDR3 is TGTGCCAGCAGCTCGGACGGCCCCTACGAGCAGTACTTC.

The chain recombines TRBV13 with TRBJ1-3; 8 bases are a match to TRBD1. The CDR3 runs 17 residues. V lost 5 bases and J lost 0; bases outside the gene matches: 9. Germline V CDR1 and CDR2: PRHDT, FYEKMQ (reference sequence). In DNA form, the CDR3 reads TGTGCCAGCAGCCTCGGACAGGGCTTCTTCTCTGGAAACACCATATATTTT. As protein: CASSLGQGFFSGNTIYF.

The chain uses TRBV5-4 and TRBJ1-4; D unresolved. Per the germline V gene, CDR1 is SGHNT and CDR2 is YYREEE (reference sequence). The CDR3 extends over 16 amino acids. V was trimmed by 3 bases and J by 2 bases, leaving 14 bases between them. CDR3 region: CASSYTLGLTNEKLFF. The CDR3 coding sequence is TGTGCCAGCAGCTACACTTTAGGGTTGACTAATGAAAAACTGTTTTTT.

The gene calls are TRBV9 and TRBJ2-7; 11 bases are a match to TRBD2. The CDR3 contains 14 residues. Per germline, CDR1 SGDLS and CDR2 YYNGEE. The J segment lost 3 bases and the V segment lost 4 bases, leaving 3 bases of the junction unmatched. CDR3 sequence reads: CASSLGTSGYEQYF. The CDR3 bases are TGTGCCAGCAGCCTAGGGACTAGCGGCTACGAGCAGTACTTC.

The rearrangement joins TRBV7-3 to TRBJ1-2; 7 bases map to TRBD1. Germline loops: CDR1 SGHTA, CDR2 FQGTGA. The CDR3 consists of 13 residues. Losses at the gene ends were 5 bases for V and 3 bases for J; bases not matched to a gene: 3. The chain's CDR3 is CASSPGTDYGYTF. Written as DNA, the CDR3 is TGTGCCAGCAGCCCTGGGACAGACTATGGCTACACCTTC. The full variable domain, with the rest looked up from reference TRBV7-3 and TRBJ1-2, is GAGVSQTPSNKVTEKGKYVELRCDPISGHTALYWYRQSLGQGPEFLIYFQGTGAADDSGLPNDRFFAVRPEGSVSTLKIQRTERGDSAVYLCASSPGTDYGYTFGSGTRLTVV.

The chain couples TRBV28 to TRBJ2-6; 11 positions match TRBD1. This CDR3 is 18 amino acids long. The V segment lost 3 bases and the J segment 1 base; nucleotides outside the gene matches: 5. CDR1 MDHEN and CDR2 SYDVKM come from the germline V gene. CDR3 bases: TGTGCCAGCAGTTTTTTAGGACAGGGGGCGTCTGGGGCCAACGTCCTGACTTTC. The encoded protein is CASSFLGQGASGANVLTF.

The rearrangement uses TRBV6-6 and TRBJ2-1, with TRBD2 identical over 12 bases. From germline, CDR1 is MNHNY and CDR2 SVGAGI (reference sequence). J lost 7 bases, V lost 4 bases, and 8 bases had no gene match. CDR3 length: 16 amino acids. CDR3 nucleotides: TGTGCCAGCAGTTTTAACCCGACTAGCGGGAGTAATGAGCAGTTCTTC. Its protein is CASSFNPTSGSNEQFF.

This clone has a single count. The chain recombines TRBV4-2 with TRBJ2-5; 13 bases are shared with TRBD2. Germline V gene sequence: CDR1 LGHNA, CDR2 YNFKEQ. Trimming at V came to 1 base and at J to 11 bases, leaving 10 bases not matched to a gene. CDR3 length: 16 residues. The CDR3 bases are TGTGCCAGCAGCCAAGGCCCGACTAGCGGGAGGACTGAGCAGTACTTC. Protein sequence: CASSQGPTSGRTEQYF.

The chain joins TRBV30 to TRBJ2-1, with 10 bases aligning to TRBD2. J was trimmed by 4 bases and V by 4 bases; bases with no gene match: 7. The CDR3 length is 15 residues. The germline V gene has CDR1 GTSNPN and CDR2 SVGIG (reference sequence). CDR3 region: CAWTSGLAIYNEQFF. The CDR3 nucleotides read TGTGCCTGGACCTCGGGACTAGCGATTTACAATGAGCAGTTCTTC.

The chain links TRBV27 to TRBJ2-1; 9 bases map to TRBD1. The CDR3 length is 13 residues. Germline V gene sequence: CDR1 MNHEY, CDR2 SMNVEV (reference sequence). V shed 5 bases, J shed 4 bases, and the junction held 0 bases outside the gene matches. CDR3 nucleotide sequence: TGTGCCAGCAGTGGACAGGGGTACAATGAGCAGTTCTTC. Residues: CASSGQGYNEQFF.

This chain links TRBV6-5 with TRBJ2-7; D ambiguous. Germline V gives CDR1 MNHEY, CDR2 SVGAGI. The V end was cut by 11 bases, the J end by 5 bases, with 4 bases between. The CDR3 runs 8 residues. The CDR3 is CAVDEQYF. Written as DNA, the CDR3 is TGTGCCGTGGACGAGCAGTACTTC.

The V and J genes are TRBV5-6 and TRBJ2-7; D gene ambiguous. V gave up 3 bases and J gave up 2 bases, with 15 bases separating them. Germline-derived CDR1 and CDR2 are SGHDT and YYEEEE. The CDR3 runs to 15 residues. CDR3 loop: CASSSHVWRPYEQYF. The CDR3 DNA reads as TGTGCCAGCAGCTCACACGTTTGGCGCCCCTACGAGCAGTACTTC. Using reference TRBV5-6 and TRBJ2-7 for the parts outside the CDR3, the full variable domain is DAGVTQSPTHLIKTRGQQVTLRCSPKSGHDTVSWYQQALGQGPQFIFQYYEEEERQRGNFPDRFSGHQFPNYSSELNVNALLLGDSALYLCASSSHVWRPYEQYFGPGTRLTVT.